These 17 T cell receptor beta chains share one sample of origin, sequenced in a study of shared clonotypes between healthy human individuals. Measured with immunoSEQ multiplex PCR; TCRdb has only the in-frame clones, and not every one. The sample contains roughly 520,000 clones, about 96% of which appear only once. Source material: naive CD4+ T cells sorted from blood. Regarding subset: CD45RA+ positively selected. These receptors all come from a woman aged 30 to 39 in good health.

The chain employs TRBV28 and TRBJ2-5; 8 bases agree with TRBD2. V lost 5 bases and J lost 5; bases outside the gene matches: 1. The germline V gene has CDR1 MDHEN and CDR2 SYDVKM. This CDR3 is 12 amino acids long. Written as DNA, the CDR3 is TGTGCCAGCAGTCCGGGGGGGGAGACCCAGTACTTC. This gives the protein CASSPGGETQYF.

V and J are TRBV29-1 and TRBJ1-1; D is possibly TRBD1 (6 bases). Trimming pared 6 bases from V and 11 bases from J, leaving 25 bases between. Germline CDR1 reads SQVTM; CDR2 reads ANQGSEA. The CDR3 is made up of 14 amino acids. Written as DNA, the CDR3 is TGCAGCGTCACCAACGAGTGGGGGGCAGGGTCGGCTTTCTTT. This encodes CSVTNEWGAGSAFF.

This chain joins TRBV4-2 and TRBJ1-1; D ambiguous. The V gene's germline CDR1 is LGHNA and CDR2 YNFKEQ. Trimming cost V 0 bases and J 4 bases, with 15 bases left between them. The CDR3 has 16 amino acids. The CDR3 DNA sequence: TGTGCCAGCAGCCAAGATAATAATAGAGGGATCACTGAAGCTTTCTTT. This gives the protein CASSQDNNRGITEAFF.

Comment on this clone: Distinct nucleotide sequences in the sample also encode this CDR3. The chain combines TRBV6-4 with TRBJ1-1; D remains ambiguous. Trimming removed 3 bases from V and 3 bases from J, with 8 bases in between. CDR3 length equals 13 residues. Germline loops: CDR1 MRHNA, CDR2 SNTAGT. Written as DNA, the CDR3 is TGTGCCAGCAGTGAGAGGCGTGACACTGAAGCTTTCTTT. Translation: CASSERRDTEAFF.

The rearrangement uses TRBV28 and TRBJ1-5; 7 bases agree with TRBD1. The CDR3 is 14 amino acids. V shed 5 bases, J shed 4 bases, and the junction held 5 bases outside the gene matches. Germline V lookup: CDR1 MDHEN, CDR2 SYDVKM. CDR3 sequence (DNA): TGTGCCAGCAGTACCGGGACAGTAAATCAGCCCCAGCATTTT. It encodes CASSTGTVNQPQHF.

V usage is TRBV5-8 and J usage is TRBJ1-5; no clear D gene. Trimming left V 0 bases short and J 0 bases short, with 10 bases between. The CDR3 sequence is 16 residues long. The V gene's germline CDR1 is SGHTS and CDR2 YDEGEE. CDR3 sequence (DNA): TGTGCCAGCAGCTTGGGGACGTATTATAGCAATCAGCCCCAGCATTTT. Its translation is CASSLGTYYSNQPQHF.

V is TRBV27 and J is TRBJ2-7, with D possibly being TRBD2 (5 bases). The germline V gene encodes CDR1 MNHEY and CDR2 SMNVEV (reference sequence). The CDR3 is 14 amino acids. Trimming pared 4 bases from V and 2 bases from J, leaving 12 bases between. The CDR3 spells CASSSVRGPYEQYF. DNA of the CDR3: TGTGCCAGCAGTTCGGTCCGAGGGCCCTACGAGCAGTACTTC.

V and J are TRBV28 and TRBJ2-4; TRBD2 aligns across 12 bases. J gave up 3 bases and V 1 base, and 4 bases lay outside the gene matches. The length of the CDR3 is 17 residues. Germline CDR1 and CDR2: MDHEN and SYDVKM. Here the CDR3 reads CASSLSGLAGLKNIQYF. The CDR3 DNA follows: TGTGCCAGCAGTTTATCTGGACTAGCGGGGCTCAAAAACATTCAGTACTTC.

The gene calls are TRBV11-3 and TRBJ2-1; D may correspond to TRBD1 or TRBD2 (6 bases each). Germline CDR1 is SGHNT and CDR2 is YENEEA. This CDR3 spans 19 amino acids. Trimming took 2 bases from V and 1 from J, leaving 21 bases between them. CDR3 sequence: CASSLFWGASSESYNEQFF. In DNA form, the CDR3 reads TGTGCCAGCAGCTTATTTTGGGGGGCCAGTTCTGAGTCCTACAATGAGCAGTTCTTC.

The genes are TRBV6-5 and TRBJ1-4; D might be TRBD1 (6 bases). From germline, CDR1 is MNHEY and CDR2 SVGAGI. The CDR3 is 16 amino acids. V was cut by 2 bases and J by 4 bases, with 14 bases left in between. CDR3 sequence (DNA): TGTGCCAGCAGTTACAAGACAGGTTACTTTAATGAAAAACTGTTTTTT. This sequence encodes CASSYKTGYFNEKLFF.

The chain carries TRBV7-8 and TRBJ1-2; D gene ambiguous. This CDR3 region has 13 residues. The germline CDR1 and CDR2 sequences are SGHVS and FQNEAQ. Between the trimmed V and J ends, which lost 10 bases and 5 bases, there was a span of 17 bases. The CDR3 nucleotides are TGTGCCATCCCCCCACCCAAGGAATATGGCTACACCTTC. Residues: CAIPPPKEYGYTF.

This clone was observed a single time. The V call is TRBV5-1, the J call TRBJ2-7; 15 bases match TRBD2. Trimming took 4 bases from V and 1 from J; bases not matched to a gene: 9. The CDR3 is made up of 18 amino acids. In germline, CDR1 is SGHRS, CDR2 YFSETQ. CDR3 in amino acids: CASSPGTSGRKPSYEQYF. The CDR3 DNA follows: TGCGCCAGCAGCCCCGGGACTAGCGGGAGGAAACCTTCCTACGAGCAGTACTTC.

In its sample, this clone was seen once. The chain links TRBV10-3 to TRBJ2-3; TRBD2 matches at 12 bases. The ends lost 5 bases at V and 3 bases at J; junction bases unmatched: 3. Germline assignment: CDR1 ENHRY and CDR2 SYGVKD. The CDR3 runs 15 residues. The CDR3 spells CAISPTSGGTDTQYF. The DNA of the CDR3 is TGTGCCATCAGTCCGACTAGCGGGGGAACAGATACGCAGTATTTT.

This clone was seen just once. The chain uses TRBV18 and TRBJ2-2; the D gene is possibly TRBD1 (6 bases). V lost 8 bases to trimming and J lost 2 bases, with 15 bases between them. CDR3 size: 15 residues. Germline loops: CDR1 KGHSH, CDR2 LQKENI. The CDR3 coding sequence is TGTGCCAGCACATCACAACAGGGCAACACCGGGGAGCTGTTTTTT. It specifies CASTSQQGNTGELFF.

The chain uses TRBV19 and TRBJ1-5; D possibly corresponds to TRBD1 (5 bases). V lost 3 bases and J lost 6, with 12 bases in between. CDR3 length equals 14 residues. Germline V lookup: CDR1 LNHDA, CDR2 SQIVND (reference sequence). CDR3 protein: CASSIPGDGQPQHF. CDR3 in DNA: TGTGCCAGTAGTATCCCGGGGGACGGTCAGCCCCAGCATTTT.

This chain joins TRBV7-9 and TRBJ2-5; 9 bases fit TRBD1. With the DNA end fitting TRBJ2-7 better, the J assignment may be wrong. Per germline, CDR1 SEHNR and CDR2 FQNEAQ (reference sequence). This CDR3 is 16 amino acids long. CDR3 amino acids: CASSLFGGTGLDEQYF. Written as DNA, the CDR3 is TGTGCCAGCAGCTTATTTGGTGGGACAGGGTTAGACGAGCAGTACTTC.

This sequence joins TRBV7-3 and TRBJ1-6, with D possibly TRBD1 on 6 matching bases. Looked up from germline, CDR1 is SGHTA and CDR2 is FQGTGA. CDR3 length: 17 amino acids. Trimming shortened V by 3 bases and J by 5 bases, and 17 bases separated the two germline ends. The CDR3 DNA sequence: TGTGCCAGCAGCTTGGTTCCCAGGACAGCCAATAATTCACCCCTCCACTTT. This translates into CASSLVPRTANNSPLHF.